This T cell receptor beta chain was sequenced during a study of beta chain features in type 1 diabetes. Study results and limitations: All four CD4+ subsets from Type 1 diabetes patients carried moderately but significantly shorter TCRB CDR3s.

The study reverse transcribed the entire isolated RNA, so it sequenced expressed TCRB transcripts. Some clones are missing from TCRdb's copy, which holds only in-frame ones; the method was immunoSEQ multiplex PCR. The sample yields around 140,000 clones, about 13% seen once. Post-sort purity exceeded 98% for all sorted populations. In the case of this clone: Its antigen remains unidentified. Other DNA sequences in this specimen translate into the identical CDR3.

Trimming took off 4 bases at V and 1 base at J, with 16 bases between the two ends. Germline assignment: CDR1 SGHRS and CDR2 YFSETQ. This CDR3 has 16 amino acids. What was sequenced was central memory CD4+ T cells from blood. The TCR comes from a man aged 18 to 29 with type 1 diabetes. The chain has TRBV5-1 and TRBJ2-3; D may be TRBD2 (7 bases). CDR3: CASSPRAGAGTDTQYF. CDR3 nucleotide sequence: TGCGCCAGCAGCCCGCGGGCGGGGGCAGGCACAGATACGCAGTATTTT.